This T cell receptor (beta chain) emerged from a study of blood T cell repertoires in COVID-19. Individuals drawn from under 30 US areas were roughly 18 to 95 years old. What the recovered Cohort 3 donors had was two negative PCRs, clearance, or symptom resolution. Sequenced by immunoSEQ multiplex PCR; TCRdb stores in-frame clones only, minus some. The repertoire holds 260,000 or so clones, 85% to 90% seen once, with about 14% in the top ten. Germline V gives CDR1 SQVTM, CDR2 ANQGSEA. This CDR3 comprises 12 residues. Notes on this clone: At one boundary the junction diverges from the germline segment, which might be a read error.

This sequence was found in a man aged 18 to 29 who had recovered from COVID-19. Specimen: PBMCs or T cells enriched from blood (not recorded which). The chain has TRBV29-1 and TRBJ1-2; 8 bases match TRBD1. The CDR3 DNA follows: TGCAGCGTTGAAGATCTGCAAGGGACAGGCCTATTC. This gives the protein CSVEDLQGTGLF.